Presented here are 2 T cell receptor beta chains from one specimen sequenced in a study of cytotoxic CD8 clonotypes in ibrutinib-treated CLL. The protocol was immunoSEQ multiplex PCR, while the TCRdb copy is restricted to in-frame clones and leaves out a portion. Of 200,000 to 250,000 clones in the sample, approximately 75% were seen once. Specimen: PBMCs, collected after 12 months of ibrutinib treatment. These receptors were taken from a human donor with chronic lymphocytic leukemia.

This clone occurred once. The rearrangement uses TRBV5-1 and TRBJ1-2; 8 bases agree with TRBD1. This CDR3 is built from 15 residues. V shed 4 bases, J shed 7 bases, and the junction held 12 bases outside the gene matches. CDR1 and CDR2 from the germline V gene are SGHRS and YFSETQ. In DNA, the CDR3 is TGCGCCAGCAGCCGTCGGACAGGGTGGGAAGGTGGCTACACCTTC. Protein product: CASSRRTGWEGGYTF.

This clone was found a few times. The chain is built from TRBV14 and TRBJ2-7; 7 bases map to TRBD1. CDR1 is SGHDN, CDR2 FVKESK, per germline. The length of the CDR3 is 15 residues. Losses at the gene ends were 5 bases for V and 3 bases for J; bases not matched to a gene: 10. DNA for the CDR3: TGTGCCAGCAGCACAGTAAACAGGGGCAGCTACGAGCAGTACTTC. It is translated as CASSTVNRGSYEQYF.